A single sample is the source of the 26 T cell receptor beta chains below, sequenced in a study of blood T cell repertoires in COVID-19. Method: immunoSEQ multiplex PCR; TCRdb's copy keeps in-frame clones and lacks some. The sample carries some 400,000 clones, around 87% recorded once. Sequencing input: peripheral blood. Every receptor here comes from a woman younger than 45 with COVID-19, enrolled during active disease.

The V call is TRBV29-1, the J call TRBJ1-6; 9 bases match TRBD1. The germline CDR1 and CDR2 sequences are SQVTM and ANQGSEA. Trimming at V came to 8 bases and at J to 7 bases, leaving 9 bases not matched to a gene. The CDR3 runs 14 residues. The CDR3 loop reads CSIRDRDLNSPLHF. As DNA, the CDR3 is TGCAGCATCCGGGACAGGGATCTGAATTCACCCCTCCACTTT.

The genes are TRBV14 and TRBJ2-1, with D maybe TRBD2 (5 bases). This CDR3 spans 15 amino acids. The germline CDR1 and CDR2 sequences are SGHDN and FVKESK. The germline V and J ends were trimmed by 0 bases and 12 bases, with 18 bases remaining between them. The CDR3 reads CASSQDWARGSRQFF. The DNA of the CDR3 is TGTGCCAGCAGCCAAGATTGGGCTAGAGGGAGTCGGCAGTTCTTC.

The genes are TRBV19 and TRBJ2-1; 9 nucleotides match TRBD1. Germline V gives CDR1 LNHDA, CDR2 SQIVND (reference sequence). V was clipped by 7 bases and J by 2 bases; unmatched bases: 6. This CDR3 is 15 amino acids long. The CDR3 bases are TGTGCCAGTATGCCGGGACAGGGAACCTACAATGAGCAGTTCTTC. Protein product: CASMPGQGTYNEQFF.

This chain uses TRBV21-1 with TRBJ2-5; the tabulated D call, TRBD2, remains unverified against the DNA. TRBV21-1 is a pseudogene. The CDR3 length is 15 residues. The CDR3 sequence is CASSQGRAAGETQYF. CDR3 nucleotides: TGTGCCAGCAGCCAAGGAAGGGCAGCGGGGGAGACCCAGTACTTC.

This clone was counted a single time. V and J are TRBV7-3 and TRBJ2-1; 7 bases are a match to TRBD1. V was pared by 5 bases and J by 7 bases, with 2 bases of the junction left unmatched. The length of the CDR3 is 12 residues. Germline V lookup: CDR1 SGHTA, CDR2 FQGTGA. The CDR3 DNA follows: TGTGCCAGCAGCCCAGGGGGTAATGAGCAGTTCTTC. Protein: CASSPGGNEQFF.

The gene calls are TRBV30 and TRBJ2-1; 8 nucleotides agree with TRBD1. CDR1 is GTSNPN, CDR2 SVGIG, per germline (reference sequence). The CDR3 is 15 residues long. The V gene end was trimmed by 5 bases and the J gene end by 0 bases; junction bases not matched to a gene: 6. The DNA of the CDR3 is TGTGCCTGGTCAGGGGGCCGAAGCTCCTACAATGAGCAGTTCTTC. Its translation is CAWSGGRSSYNEQFF.

The chain joins TRBV28 to TRBJ2-3; 8 nucleotides match TRBD1. The CDR3 is made up of 21 amino acids. With V trimmed by 4 bases and J by 4 bases, 25 bases remained unmatched. Looked up from germline, CDR1 is MDHEN and CDR2 is SYDVKM. The CDR3 loop reads CASSSRTTGAAPITNADTQYF. CDR3 nucleotide sequence: TGTGCCAGCAGTTCCCGGACGACAGGGGCAGCCCCCATTACTAACGCAGATACGCAGTATTTT.

The chain's CDR3 is CASSLWVGTGLNEQYF. DNA of the CDR3: TGTGCCAGCAGTTTATGGGTTGGGACAGGGTTAAACGAGCAGTACTTC. The J gene is TRBJ2-7, the V gene TRBV28; TRBD1 matches at 9 bases. J lost 5 bases, V lost 0 bases, and 8 bases had no gene match. There are 16 residues in the CDR3. Germline V gene sequence: CDR1 MDHEN, CDR2 SYDVKM.

The count of this clone is one. This chain uses TRBV5-1 with TRBJ1-1, with TRBD1 as a possible D gene (6 bases). This CDR3 has 15 residues. The V and J ends lost 4 bases and 3 bases respectively, with 16 bases between them. CDR1 is SGHRS and CDR2 is YFSETQ in the germline V gene. CDR3 amino acids: CASSLRGGEDTEAFF. For the CDR3, the DNA is TGCGCCAGCAGCCTAAGGGGGGGCGAGGACACTGAAGCTTTCTTT.

V gene TRBV7-9 combines with J gene TRBJ2-3; D may be TRBD1 (5 bases). The V gene lost 1 base and the J gene lost 1 base, with 9 bases spanning the gap. CDR3 length: 15 amino acids. Germline V CDR1 and CDR2: SEHNR, FQNEAQ (reference sequence). This CDR3 reads CASSLGQTGTDTQYF. As DNA, the CDR3 is TGTGCCAGCAGCTTAGGACAGACGGGCACAGATACGCAGTATTTT.

The rearrangement uses TRBV27 and TRBJ2-2; 7 bases agree with TRBD2. This CDR3 contains 17 residues. V lost 3 bases and J lost 1; bases outside the gene matches: 8. Per the germline V gene, CDR1 is MNHEY and CDR2 is SMNVEV (reference sequence). In nucleotides, the CDR3 is TGTGCCAGCAGTTTCTTCCGGGGGGTAGGGAACACCGGGGAGCTGTTTTTT. It specifies CASSFFRGVGNTGELFF.

The genes are TRBV7-2 and TRBJ2-2, with a tentative D call TRBD2 (6 bases). From germline, CDR1 is SGHTA and CDR2 FQGNSA. The V gene lost 5 bases and the J gene lost 7 bases, with 17 bases spanning the gap. CDR3 length: 15 amino acids. CDR3 sequence: CASSLTSSGSGELFF. CDR3 nucleotide sequence: TGTGCCAGCAGCCTTACTAGCTCGGGTAGCGGGGAGCTGTTTTTT.

V is TRBV7-3 and J is TRBJ1-2, with unresolved D. Trimming left V 2 bases short and J 10 bases short, with 20 bases between. The germline V gene encodes CDR1 SGHTA and CDR2 FQGTGA. The CDR3 extends over 15 amino acids. This CDR3 is CASSLYSREGIDYTF. As DNA, the CDR3 is TGTGCCAGCAGCTTATATTCCCGGGAGGGAATTGACTACACCTTC. Supplemented by reference TRBV7-3 and TRBJ1-2, the full variable domain reads GAGVSQTPSNKVTEKGKYVELRCDPISGHTALYWYRQSLGQGPEFLIYFQGTGAADDSGLPNDRFFAVRPEGSVSTLKIQRTERGDSAVYLCASSLYSREGIDYTFGSGTRLTVV.

The genes are TRBV6-5 and TRBJ1-1; TRBD1 is a possible D gene (6 bases). CDR1 is MNHEY, CDR2 SVGAGI, per germline. The CDR3 is 13 residues long. V was shortened by 4 bases and J by 11 bases, with 17 bases between the two germline ends. The CDR3 region has the DNA TGTGCCAGCAGTTCCCTGAGGGGGGGTTGGGCTTTCTTT. Its protein is CASSSLRGGWAFF.

The gene calls are TRBV5-4 and TRBJ2-7; D is possibly TRBD2 (6 bases). Deletions cut 1 base from V and 5 bases from J, with 13 bases between. The CDR3 length is 14 residues. Germline values: CDR1 SGHNT, CDR2 YYREEE (reference sequence). The DNA of the CDR3 is TGTGCCAGCAGCTTGCTCGGGAGTAGGAACGAGCAGTACTTC. This encodes CASSLLGSRNEQYF.

As regards this clone: The same CDR3 also results from other DNA sequences found in this sample. V is TRBV5-1 and J is TRBJ2-2, with 10 nucleotides matching TRBD2. The V gene end was trimmed by 4 bases and the J gene end by 3 bases; junction bases not matched to a gene: 3. The CDR3 has 15 residues. Germline CDR1 is SGHRS and CDR2 is YFSETQ. CDR3 coding DNA: TGCGCCAGCAGCCTAGCGGGAGTCGACACCGGGGAGCTGTTTTTT. This codes for CASSLAGVDTGELFF.

J is TRBJ2-1 and V is TRBV11-2; maybe TRBD1 (5 bases). V lost 1 base and J lost 10, with 11 bases in between. This CDR3 region has 13 residues. Per the germline V gene, CDR1 is SGHAT and CDR2 is FQNNGV. The CDR3 loop is CASSLGGLGEQFF. The CDR3 nucleotides are TGTGCCAGCAGCTTAGGGGGCCTCGGGGAGCAGTTCTTC. Complete variable domain (other parts from reference TRBV11-2 and TRBJ2-1): EAGVAQSPRYKIIEKRQSVAFWCNPISGHATLYWYQQILGQGPKLLIQFQNNGVVDDSQLPKDRFSAERLKGVDSTLKIQPAKLEDSAVYLCASSLGGLGEQFFGPGTRLTVL.

V gene TRBV1 combines with J gene TRBJ2-7; TRBD2 reflects the table's D call only, with no check against the DNA. TRBV1 represents a pseudogene. This CDR3 has 17 residues. The CDR3 is CTSSQELVCSGAYEQYF. In nucleotides, the CDR3 is TGCACCAGCAGCCAAGAACTCGTATGCAGCGGCGCCTACGAGCAGTACTTC.

This chain connects TRBV10-2 to TRBJ2-5; D remains unclear. This CDR3 is built from 14 residues. V lost 2 bases and J lost 0, with 7 bases in between. Germline assignment: CDR1 WSHSY and CDR2 SAAADI. The CDR3 loop is CASSERRNQETQYF. The CDR3 DNA sequence: TGCGCCAGCAGTGAGCGGCGGAACCAAGAGACCCAGTACTTC.

The chain carries TRBV28 and TRBJ2-3; TRBD2 might be the D (5 bases). Trimming left V 6 bases short and J 6 bases short, with 16 bases between. The V gene's germline CDR1 is MDHEN and CDR2 SYDVKM. The CDR3 is 14 residues long. The CDR3 sequence: CASSRDPQSDTQYF. Written as DNA, the CDR3 is TGTGCCAGCAGCCGGGATCCTCAATCGGATACGCAGTATTTT.

The chain employs TRBV30 and TRBJ2-7, with D perhaps matching TRBD1 or TRBD2 (6 bases each). The CDR3 consists of 13 residues. Deletions cut 7 bases from V and 3 bases from J, with 16 bases between. Germline assignment: CDR1 GTSNPN and CDR2 SVGIG (reference sequence). Written as DNA, the CDR3 is TGTGCCTCGGGGGCAGGGGCGGGCTACGAGCAGTACTTC. Protein sequence: CASGAGAGYEQYF.

J is TRBJ2-2 and V is TRBV18, with 8 bases aligning to TRBD1. Germline CDR1 KGHSH, CDR2 LQKENI. This CDR3 comprises 16 residues. Unmatched junction bases numbered 8, after V lost 4 bases and J lost 4 bases. Here the CDR3 reads CASSRGQGGSTGELFF. In DNA, the CDR3 is TGTGCCAGCTCACGCGGACAGGGAGGATCCACCGGGGAGCTGTTTTTT.

V is TRBV27 and J is TRBJ2-1, with 11 bases aligning to TRBD2. The CDR3 contains 19 residues. The germline CDR1 and CDR2 sequences are MNHEY and SMNVEV (reference sequence). Germline trimming cut 3 bases from V and 1 base from J; bases unmatched to any gene: 11. The CDR3 nucleotides read TGTGCCAGCAGTTTCGGTAGCGGGAGGGGTTTAGGGTCCTACAATGAGCAGTTCTTC. Translation gives CASSFGSGRGLGSYNEQFF.

This chain links TRBV6-6 with TRBJ2-2, with 9 nucleotides matching TRBD1. CDR3 size: 14 residues. Germline V lookup: CDR1 MNHNY, CDR2 SVGAGI (reference sequence). Unmatched junction bases numbered 7, after V lost 11 bases and J lost 3 bases. The CDR3 DNA is TGTGCCGGAAACAGGGGGCTCGACACCGGGGAGCTGTTTTTT. This gives the protein CAGNRGLDTGELFF.

V gene TRBV2 combines with J gene TRBJ1-5; unclear D gene. The germline V gene encodes CDR1 SNHLY and CDR2 FYNNEI. CDR3 size: 14 residues. V shed 3 bases and J shed 5 bases, with 11 bases lying between them. This CDR3 reads CASSEARRDQPQHF. The CDR3, as DNA: TGTGCCAGCAGTGAGGCCCGGAGAGATCAGCCCCAGCATTTT.

The rearrangement uses TRBV12-3 or TRBV12-4 and TRBJ2-7, with D hard to call. The CDR3 sequence is 13 residues long. The ends were cut back, 7 bases at V and 6 bases at J, with 16 bases in the middle. CDR3 in amino acids: CASTEVPGSEQYF. The CDR3 nucleotides are TGTGCCAGCACCGAGGTCCCCGGTAGCGAGCAGTACTTC.